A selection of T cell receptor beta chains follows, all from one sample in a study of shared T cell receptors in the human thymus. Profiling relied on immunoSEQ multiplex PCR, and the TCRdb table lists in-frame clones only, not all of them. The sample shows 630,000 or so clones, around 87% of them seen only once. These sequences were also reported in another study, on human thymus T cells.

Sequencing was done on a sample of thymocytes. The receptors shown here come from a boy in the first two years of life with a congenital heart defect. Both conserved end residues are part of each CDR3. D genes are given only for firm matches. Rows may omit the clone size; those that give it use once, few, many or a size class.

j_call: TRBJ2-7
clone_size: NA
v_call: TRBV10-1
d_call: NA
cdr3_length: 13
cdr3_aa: CASRQQGYYEQYF
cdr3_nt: TGCGCCAGCAGACAACAGGGTTACTACGAGCAGTACTTC

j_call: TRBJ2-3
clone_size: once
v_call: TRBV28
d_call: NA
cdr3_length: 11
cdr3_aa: CASRAPDTQYF
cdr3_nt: TGTGCCAGCCGAGCTCCAGATACGCAGTATTTT

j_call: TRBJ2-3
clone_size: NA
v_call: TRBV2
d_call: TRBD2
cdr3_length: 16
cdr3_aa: CATTPGGYPITDTQYF
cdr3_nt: TGTGCCACTACACCCGGGGGGTATCCGATCACAGATACGCAGTATTTT

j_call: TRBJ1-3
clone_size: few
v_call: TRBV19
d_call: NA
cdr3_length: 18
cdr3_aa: CASSISMRGIHSGNTIYF
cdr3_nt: TGTGCCAGTAGTATAAGTATGAGGGGGATCCACTCTGGAAACACCATATATTTT

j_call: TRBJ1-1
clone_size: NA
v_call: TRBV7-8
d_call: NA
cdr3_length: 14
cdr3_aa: CASSLAARGTEAFF
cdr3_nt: TGTGCCAGCAGCTTAGCTGCCAGGGGAACTGAAGCTTTCTTT

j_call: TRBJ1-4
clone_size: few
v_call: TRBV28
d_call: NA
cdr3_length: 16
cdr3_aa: CASSVAGGLINEKLFF
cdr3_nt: TGTGCCAGCAGTGTCGCGGGGGGACTGATTAATGAAAAACTGTTTTTT

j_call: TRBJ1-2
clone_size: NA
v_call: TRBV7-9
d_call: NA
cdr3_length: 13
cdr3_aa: CASSPIGSYGYTF
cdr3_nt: TGTGCCAGCAGCCCCATTGGTAGCTATGGCTACACCTTC

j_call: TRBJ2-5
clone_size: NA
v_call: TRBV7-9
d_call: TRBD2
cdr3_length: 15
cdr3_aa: CASSHTLAGWETQYF
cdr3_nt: TGTGCCAGCAGCCATACTCTAGCGGGGTGGGAGACCCAGTACTTC

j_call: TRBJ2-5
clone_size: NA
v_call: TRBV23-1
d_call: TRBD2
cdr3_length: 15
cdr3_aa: CASSQSPGGQETQYF
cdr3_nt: TGCGCCAGCAGTCAATCTCCGGGGGGTCAAGAGACCCAGTACTTC

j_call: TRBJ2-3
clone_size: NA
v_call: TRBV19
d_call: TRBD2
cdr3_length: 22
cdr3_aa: CASSIEPGTSGGPSSSTDTQYF
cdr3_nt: TGTGCCAGTAGTATAGAACCCGGGACTAGCGGGGGCCCCTCCTCTAGCACAGATACGCAGTATTTT

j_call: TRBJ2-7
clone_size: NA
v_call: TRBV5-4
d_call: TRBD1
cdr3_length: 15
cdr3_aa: CASSGGTGDLYEQYF
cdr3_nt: TGTGCCAGCAGCGGGGGGACAGGAGACCTCTACGAGCAGTACTTC

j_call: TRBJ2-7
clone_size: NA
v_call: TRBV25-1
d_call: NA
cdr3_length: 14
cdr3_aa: CVTRTANSIYEQYF
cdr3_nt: TGTGTGACGAGGACAGCCAACTCCATATACGAGCAGTACTTC

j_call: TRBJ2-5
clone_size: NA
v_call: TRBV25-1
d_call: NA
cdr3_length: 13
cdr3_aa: CASRPGQQETQYF
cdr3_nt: TGTGCCAGCAGACCAGGACAGCAAGAGACCCAGTACTTC

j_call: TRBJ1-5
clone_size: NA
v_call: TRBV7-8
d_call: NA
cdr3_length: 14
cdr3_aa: CASSLSWRDQPQHF
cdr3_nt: TGTGCCAGCAGCCTTTCCTGGAGGGATCAGCCCCAGCATTTT

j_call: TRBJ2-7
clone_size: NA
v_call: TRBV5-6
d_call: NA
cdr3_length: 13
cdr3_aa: CASGGLDYYEQYF
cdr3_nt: TGTGCCAGCGGCGGGCTCGATTACTACGAGCAGTACTTC

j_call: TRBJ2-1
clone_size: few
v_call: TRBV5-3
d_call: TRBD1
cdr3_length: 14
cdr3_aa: CATSGTGGNNEQFF
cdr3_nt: TGTGCCACCTCCGGGACAGGAGGAAATAATGAGCAGTTCTTC

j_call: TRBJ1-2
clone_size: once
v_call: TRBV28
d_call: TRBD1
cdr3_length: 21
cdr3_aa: CASSLCGVLRSGTGFSHGYTF
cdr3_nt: TGTGCCAGCAGTTTATGCGGTGTATTAAGGTCGGGGACAGGGTTTTCTCATGGCTACACCTTC

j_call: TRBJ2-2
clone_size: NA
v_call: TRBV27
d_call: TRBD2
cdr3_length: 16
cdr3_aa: CASSAHLAGQSGELFF
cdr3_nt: TGTGCCAGCAGTGCCCACTTAGCGGGGCAGTCCGGGGAGCTGTTTTTT

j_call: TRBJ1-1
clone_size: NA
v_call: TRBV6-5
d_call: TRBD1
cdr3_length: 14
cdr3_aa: CASSPQGVNTEAFF
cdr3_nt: TGTGCCAGCAGTCCGCAGGGGGTGAACACTGAAGCTTTCTTT

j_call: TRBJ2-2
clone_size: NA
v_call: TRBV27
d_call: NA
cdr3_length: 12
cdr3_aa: CASSWRSGELFF
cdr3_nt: TGTGCCAGCAGTTGGCGGTCCGGGGAGCTGTTTTTT

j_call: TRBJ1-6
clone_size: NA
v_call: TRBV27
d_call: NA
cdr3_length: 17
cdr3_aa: CASSLSIASSYNSPLHF
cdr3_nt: TGTGCCAGCAGTTTATCGATAGCGAGCTCCTATAATTCACCCCTCCACTTT

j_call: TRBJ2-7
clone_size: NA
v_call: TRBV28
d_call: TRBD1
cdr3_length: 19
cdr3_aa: CASSRPPRDSIYSSYEQYF
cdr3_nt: TGTGCCAGCAGCCGCCCCCCTCGGGACAGCATATACAGCTCCTACGAGCAGTACTTC

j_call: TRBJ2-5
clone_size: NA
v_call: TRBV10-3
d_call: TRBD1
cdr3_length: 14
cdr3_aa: CASQGARPQETQYF
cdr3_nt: TGTGCCAGTCAGGGGGCGCGTCCCCAAGAGACCCAGTACTTC

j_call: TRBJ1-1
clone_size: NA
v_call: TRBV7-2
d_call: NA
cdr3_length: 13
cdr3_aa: CASSLDRHTEAFF
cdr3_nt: TGTGCCAGCAGCTTAGACAGGCACACTGAAGCTTTCTTT

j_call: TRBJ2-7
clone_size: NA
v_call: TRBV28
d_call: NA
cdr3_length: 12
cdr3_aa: CASSFVGFKQYF
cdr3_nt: TGTGCCAGCAGTTTTGTCGGTTTTAAGCAGTACTTC

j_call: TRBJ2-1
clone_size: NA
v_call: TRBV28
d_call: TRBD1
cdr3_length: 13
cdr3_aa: CASAGGKPNEQFF
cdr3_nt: TGTGCCAGCGCAGGGGGCAAGCCCAATGAGCAGTTCTTC

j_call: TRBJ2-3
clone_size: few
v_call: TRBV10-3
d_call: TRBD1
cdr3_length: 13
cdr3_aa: CATRQGSTDTQYF
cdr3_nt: TGTGCCACCCGACAGGGGAGCACAGATACGCAGTATTTT

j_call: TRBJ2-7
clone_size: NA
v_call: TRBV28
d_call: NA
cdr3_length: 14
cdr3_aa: CASSFSSGEYEQYF
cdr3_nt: TGTGCCAGCAGTTTCTCTTCAGGGGAGTACGAGCAGTACTTC

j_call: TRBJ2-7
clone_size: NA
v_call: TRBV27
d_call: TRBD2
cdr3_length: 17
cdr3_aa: CASRGGSGSPPSYEQYF
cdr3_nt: TGTGCCAGCCGGGGGGGTAGCGGGAGTCCGCCCTCCTACGAGCAGTACTTC

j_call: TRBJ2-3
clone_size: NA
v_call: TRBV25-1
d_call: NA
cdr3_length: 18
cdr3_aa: CASRPTNSGFELTDTQYF
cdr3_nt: TGTGCCAGCAGACCTACTAATTCGGGTTTTGAGTTGACAGATACGCAGTATTTT

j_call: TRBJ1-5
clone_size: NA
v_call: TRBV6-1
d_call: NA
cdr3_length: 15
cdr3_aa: CASSGGTSSNQPQHF
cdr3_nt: TGTGCCAGCAGTGGTGGGACAAGTAGCAATCAGCCCCAGCATTTT

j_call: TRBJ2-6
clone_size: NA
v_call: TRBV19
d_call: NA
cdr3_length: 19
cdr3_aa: CASNPWRREEPPGANVLTF
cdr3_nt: TGTGCCAGTAACCCGTGGAGGAGGGAGGAACCTCCTGGGGCCAACGTCCTGACTTTC

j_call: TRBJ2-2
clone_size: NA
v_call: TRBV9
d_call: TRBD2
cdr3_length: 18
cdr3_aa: CASSVGLAGGPSTGELFF
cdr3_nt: TGTGCCAGCAGCGTAGGACTAGCGGGGGGGCCCAGCACCGGGGAGCTGTTTTTT

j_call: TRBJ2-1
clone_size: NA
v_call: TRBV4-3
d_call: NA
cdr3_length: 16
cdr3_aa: CASSQGAKSSYNEQFF
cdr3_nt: TGCGCCAGCAGCCAAGGGGCCAAGTCCTCCTACAATGAGCAGTTCTTC

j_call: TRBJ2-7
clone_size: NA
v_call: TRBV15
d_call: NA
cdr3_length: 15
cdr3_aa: CATSVRTVYSYEQYF
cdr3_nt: TGTGCCACCAGCGTCCGGACAGTCTATTCCTACGAGCAGTACTTC

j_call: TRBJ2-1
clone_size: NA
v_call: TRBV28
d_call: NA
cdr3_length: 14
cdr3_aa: CASSLRGLVNEQFF
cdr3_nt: TGTGCCAGCAGTTTAAGGGGTTTGGTGAATGAGCAGTTCTTC

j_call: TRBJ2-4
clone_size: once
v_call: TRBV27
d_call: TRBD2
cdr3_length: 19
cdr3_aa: CASSLRGTSGGLAKNIQYF
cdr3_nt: TGTGCCAGCAGTTTAAGGGGAACTAGCGGGGGCCTAGCCAAAAACATTCAGTACTTC

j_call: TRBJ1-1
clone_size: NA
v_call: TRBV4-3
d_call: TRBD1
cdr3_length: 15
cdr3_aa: CASSLKTGWNTEAFF
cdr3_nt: TGCGCCAGCAGCCTCAAGACAGGGTGGAACACTGAAGCTTTCTTT

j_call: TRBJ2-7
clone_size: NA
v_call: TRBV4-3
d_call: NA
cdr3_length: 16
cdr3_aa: CASSQAEGLPHYEQYF
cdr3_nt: TGCGCCAGCAGCCAAGCCGAGGGACTCCCCCATTACGAGCAGTACTTC

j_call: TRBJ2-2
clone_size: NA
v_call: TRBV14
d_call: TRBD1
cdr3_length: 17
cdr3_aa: CASSQVGTGGNTGELFF
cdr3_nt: TGTGCCAGCAGCCAAGTAGGTACAGGGGGCAACACCGGGGAGCTGTTTTTT